Listed below are T cell receptor beta chains from one sample, sequenced in a study of blood T cell repertoires in COVID-19. Profiling relied on immunoSEQ multiplex PCR, and the TCRdb table lists in-frame clones only, not all of them. The sample comprises roughly 200,000 clones, roughly 88% of which are singletons, and more than 3.5% rests with the top ten. Sequenced sample: PBMCs or T cells enriched from blood (not recorded which). These receptors were obtained from a woman aged 35 to 49 with acute COVID-19. Both conserved end residues are part of each CDR3. D genes are given only for firm matches. Size is stated for part of the rows, as once, few or many counts, or as a class when the clone is expanded.

>.|TRBJ1-2|TRBV10-3|.
TGTGCCACCAGGGAGGGGCAGGCGGGCTACACCTTC
CATREGQAGYTF
>few|TRBJ1-5|TRBV11-2|.
TGTGCCAGCAGCTTAGGCCCCTGGAGGTCGGATCAGCCCCAGCATTTT
CASSLGPWRSDQPQHF
>.|TRBJ2-2|TRBV4-1|TRBD2
TGCGCCAGCAGCCAGCACACTAGCGGGGGGGCCGGCGGGGAGCTGTTTTTT
CASSQHTSGGAGGELFF
>.|TRBJ1-2|TRBV3-1/TRBV3-2|.
TGTGCCAGCAGGATCCAGGGGTTGGGATTCACCTTC
CASRIQGLGFTF
>.|TRBJ1-6|TRBV27|TRBD1
TGTGCCAGCAGTTTAGCGGAACCGGGACAGGACGAGGTACCCCTCCACTTT
CASSLAEPGQDEVPLHF
>.|TRBJ2-7|TRBV4-3|TRBD1
TGCGCCAGCAGCCAAGGGGACAGGGGAACCCACGAGCAGTACTTC
CASSQGDRGTHEQYF
>.|TRBJ2-1|TRBV27|TRBD1
TGTGCCGGGGACAGGGGTTATCACAATGAGCAGTTCTTC
CAGDRGYHNEQFF
>.|TRBJ2-1|TRBV27|.
TGTGCCAGCAGTTTTCTCAGGGCTAATGGTCCTGCCTACAATGAGCAGTTCTTC
CASSFLRANGPAYNEQFF
>once|TRBJ1-2|TRBV6-4|.
TGTGCCAGCAGCCCTACGGGGATTGGGGGCGGCTACACCTTC
CASSPTGIGGGYTF
>.|TRBJ1-5|TRBV27|TRBD1
TGTGCCAGCAGTCACCGTGGGGACAGGGGATACCAGCCCCAGCATTTT
CASSHRGDRGYQPQHF
>once|TRBJ1-5|TRBV19|.
TGTGCCAGTAGCCGCCTCGGGCAGCCCCAGCATTTT
CASSRLGQPQHF
>once|TRBJ1-5|TRBV12-3/TRBV12-4|.
TGTGCCAGCAGTTCCCGGGAGGATCAGCCCCAGCATTTT
CASSSREDQPQHF
>once|TRBJ1-2|TRBV5-4|.
TGTGCCAGCAGCTTGGTATGGGGGGGTTCCAATGGCTACACCTTC
CASSLVWGGSNGYTF
>.|TRBJ1-2|TRBV6-4|TRBD1
TGTGCCAGCAGTAACCCGGGACAGGGTCAATATGGCTACACCTTC
CASSNPGQGQYGYTF
>.|TRBJ2-5|TRBV5-1|.
TGCGCCAGCAGCTTTACAGGGACCCAGTACTTC
CASSFTGTQYF
>.|TRBJ1-2|TRBV6-1|.
TGTGCCAGCAGTGATCCGGGGGGCGGGAGTGGCTACACCTTC
CASSDPGGGSGYTF
>.|TRBJ2-3|TRBV5-1|TRBD2
TGCGCCAGCAGCTTGATCACCCGGACTAGCGGGGTCGCAGATACGCAGTATTTT
CASSLITRTSGVADTQYF
>.|TRBJ1-1|TRBV3-1/TRBV3-2|.
TGTGCCAGCAGCCAAGGACCAGGTCTGAACACTGAAGCTTTCTTT
CASSQGPGLNTEAFF